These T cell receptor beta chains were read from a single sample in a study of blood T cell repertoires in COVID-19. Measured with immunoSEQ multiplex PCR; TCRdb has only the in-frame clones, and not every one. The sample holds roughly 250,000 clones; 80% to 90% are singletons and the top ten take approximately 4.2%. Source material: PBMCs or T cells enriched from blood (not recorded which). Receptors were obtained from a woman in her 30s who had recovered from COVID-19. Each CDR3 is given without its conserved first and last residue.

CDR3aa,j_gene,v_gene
ASRPTRDVQPQH,TRBJ1-5,TRBV28
ASSRTSGGLNEQF,TRBJ2-1,TRBV7-9
AGGRADTQY,TRBJ2-3,TRBV30
ASSLAGSSGVYEQY,TRBJ2-7,TRBV5-8
AISESQGESYNSPLH,TRBJ1-6,TRBV10-3
ASSVGQGASEAF,TRBJ1-1,TRBV9
ASTPSLEQF,TRBJ2-1,TRBV12-3/TRBV12-4
ASSLGGGTLLNYGYT,TRBJ1-2,TRBV7-8
ASSWAGGWRNQPQH,TRBJ1-5,TRBV6-2/TRBV6-3
ASNLNGGSNQPQH,TRBJ1-5,TRBV28
ASSLMGQRPRENIQY,TRBJ2-4,TRBV28
ASSLEPGLNTEAF,TRBJ1-1,TRBV7-9
ASSRDGTGGETQY,TRBJ2-5,TRBV7-2
ASSSTRPIEGYT,TRBJ1-2,TRBV5-1
ASSQATGFSRSYNEQF,TRBJ2-1,TRBV4-1
ASSYLTTYNEQF,TRBJ2-1,TRBV5-4
ASSLGGLAGDASTDTQY,TRBJ2-3,TRBV7-3
SASPHGATNEKLF,TRBJ1-4,TRBV20-1
ASSDRSPEKLF,TRBJ1-4,TRBV5-5
ASSHNRGNTIY,TRBJ1-3,TRBV3-1/TRBV3-2
ASSLGQTYNEQF,TRBJ2-1,TRBV5-4
ASSAGQGSAGELF,TRBJ2-2,TRBV2
ASSQLREGGYT,TRBJ1-2,TRBV14
ASSMGTGSEQY,TRBJ2-7,TRBV19
ASTGQGSPSGNTIY,TRBJ1-3,TRBV18
ASSGSGLEYADTQY,TRBJ2-3,TRBV6-1
ASSFPQDTAYEQY,TRBJ2-7,TRBV7-9
ASRRQGALQETQY,TRBJ2-5,TRBV2
ASSPPALLHEQY,TRBJ2-7,TRBV18
ASSLVAGGNEKLF,TRBJ1-4,TRBV5-1
ATSDTPEDRYSYEQY,TRBJ2-7,TRBV24-1
ASSLERQGTLLNTEAF,TRBJ1-1,TRBV7-3
ASWITGTGPSGANVLT,TRBJ2-6,TRBV27
ASSLGQTPQY,TRBJ2-7,TRBV12-3/TRBV12-4
ASSPRTGAQF,TRBJ2-1,TRBV7-9
ASSDRRGYEQY,TRBJ2-7,TRBV2
ASSYPGQGTYEQY,TRBJ2-7,TRBV5-4
ASRGTLYGYT,TRBJ1-2,TRBV19
ASSLYLLVGGGSLREQY,TRBJ2-7,TRBV28
ASSQDAGGSYNEQF,TRBJ2-1,TRBV4-1
ASSDPGRGQSNEQF,TRBJ2-1,TRBV10-1
ASRRTSGRSTDTQY,TRBJ2-3,TRBV7-9
ASRRLETQY,TRBJ2-5,TRBV6-5
ASSSRQGKEIQY,TRBJ2-5,TRBV2
ASSLAPQTTNEKLF,TRBJ1-4,TRBV5-1
ASSPTQGNSYEQY,TRBJ2-7,TRBV7-9
ASSVDSGGAYEQY,TRBJ2-7,TRBV9
ASSERGTSGNTIY,TRBJ1-3,TRBV6-1
ASTPLGRTSTDTQY,TRBJ2-3,TRBV9
ASSASGTSGYNEQF,TRBJ2-1,TRBV9
ASSSMGQGDNEKLF,TRBJ1-4,TRBV28
ASSPNLGDRGGYT,TRBJ1-2,TRBV7-6
ASSANRGGVLYEQF,TRBJ2-1,TRBV19
ASSEPGGGYT,TRBJ1-2,TRBV5-1
ASSRGLEARNQETQY,TRBJ2-5,TRBV13
ASSLGLAGVTDTQY,TRBJ2-3,TRBV28
ASSRGLGEKLF,TRBJ1-4,TRBV28